This TCR beta chain was obtained from a study of blood T cell repertoires in COVID-19. Study at large: Acute and convalescent COVID-19 specimens originated in the United States, Italy and Spain. T cells, B-cell-depleted T cells, or PBMCs supplied cDNA or gDNA.

The CDR3 has 14 amino acids. The germline V and J ends were trimmed by 1 base and 3 bases, with 10 bases remaining between them. Per germline, CDR1 LNHNV and CDR2 YYDKDF (reference sequence). As originally analysed: The authors estimated nucleated cell counts from reference gene primer amplification. Measured with immunoSEQ multiplex PCR; TCRdb has only the in-frame clones, and not every one. V and J calls and clone size follow that table, whereas D and trimming were derived from the DNA. The table shows tens of thousands of clones, with more than 75% occurring only once. The TCR sequence derives from a human donor in a cohort sampled during active COVID-19. The chain uses TRBV15 and TRBJ2-7; D perhaps matches TRBD2 (6 bases). What was sequenced was peripheral blood. CDR3 loop: CATSRGGDGYEQYF. CDR3 bases: TGTGCCACCAGCAGAGGGGGGGACGGCTACGAGCAGTACTTC.